What follows is one T cell receptor (beta chain) and its context. This clonotype was observed many times. Its cognate antigen has yet to be identified. There are no base qualities to consult, and no much larger clone falls within one base. Library method: PCR. The sequencing machine was an Illumina HiSeq 2500. TCR libraries were prepared with molecular barcoding, using unique molecular identifiers to normalize TCRbeta repertoire quantification. Using fastp at Q25 and MiXCR, TCRdb reprocessed the public reads and kept productive beta chains. Here each entry gathers all rows of one CDR3 protein and keeps the most common genes and DNA. This sample lists around 500,000 distinct CDR3 sequences; roughly an eighth were detected once. The top ten clonotypes cover less than 6.5% of the sample. This specimen belongs to a study of T-cell reconstitution after alpha-beta-depleted transplantation in children (dated by TCRdb to about 2016). Study-wide context: Using TCR repertoire profiling, the study followed T-cell immune reconstitution in a quantitative way in children after TCRalphabeta/CD19-depleted allogeneic hematopoietic cell transplantation.

This clonotype was sampled from a human donor who donated a stem cell graft to a child with combined immunodeficiency. The sample was PBMCs from the stem cell graft donor, taken from the stem cell graft.

The CDR3 protein sequence reads: CASSLWGSDYEQYF. The DNA is TGTGCCAGCAGTTTATGGGGTTCCGACTACGAGCAGTACTTC. Rearrangement joined TRBV28 to TRBJ2-7, with no reliable assignment of the D segment. The CDR3 runs 14 amino acids, cysteine and phenylalanine included. Solely the CDR3 DNA is kept, with 42 bases framed from the first base. CDR1 and CDR2 (MDHEN, SYDVKM) derive from the germline V gene. Between the V and J ends, shortened by 0 bases and 3 bases respectively, the junction contains 9 bases.